Presented here are 18 T cell receptor beta chains from one specimen sequenced in a study of blood T cell repertoires in COVID-19. Sequencing was performed with immunoSEQ multiplex PCR; in TCRdb, only in-frame clones are kept and a portion is missing. The data contain around 300,000 clones, 86% of them singletons. Sample: peripheral blood. The receptors shown here come from a woman aged 25 to 39 who had recovered from COVID-19.

The chain couples TRBV6-4 to TRBJ1-2; TRBD1 matches at 7 bases. The germline CDR1 and CDR2 sequences are MRHNA and SNTAGT. The ends lost 6 bases at V and 4 bases at J; junction bases unmatched: 17. The length of the CDR3 is 17 residues. The DNA for the CDR3 is TGTGCCAGCAGCCGGCACCATGGACAGGAAGCGAGCTATGGCTACACCTTC. Translating gives CASSRHHGQEASYGYTF.

The J gene is TRBJ2-3, the V gene TRBV11-2; 10 bases map to TRBD1. Germline-derived CDR1 and CDR2 are SGHAT and FQNNGV. With V trimmed by 5 bases and J by 1 base, 3 bases remained unmatched. CDR3 length: 15 amino acids. The CDR3 loop is CASSMGQGRTDTQYF. In nucleotides, the CDR3 is TGTGCCAGCAGCATGGGACAGGGGCGCACAGATACGCAGTATTTT.

The chain combines TRBV5-1 with TRBJ2-3, with a tentative D call TRBD2 (5 bases). V was pared by 0 bases and J by 1 base, with 12 bases between. CDR1 is SGHRS and CDR2 is YFSETQ in the germline V gene. The CDR3 runs 16 residues. As DNA, the CDR3 is TGCGCCAGCAGCTTGGGTCCGCAGAGGGGCACAGATACGCAGTATTTT. It is translated as CASSLGPQRGTDTQYF.

The V gene is TRBV3-1 (or the pseudogene TRBV3-2), the J gene TRBJ1-2, with a weak D call TRBD1 (5 bases). Germline-derived CDR1 and CDR2 are LGHDT and YNNKEL (reference sequence). CDR3 length equals 16 residues. With 0 bases removed from V and 4 bases from J, the gap between germline ends came to 15 bases. The DNA for the CDR3 is TGTGCCAGCAGCCAAGATCAGGGTCTAACCCGCTATGGCTACACCTTC. As protein: CASSQDQGLTRYGYTF.

The rearrangement links TRBV5-4 to TRBJ2-7, with TRBD2 identical over 10 bases. The V gene end was trimmed by 4 bases and the J gene end by 1 base; junction bases not matched to a gene: 2. Germline CDR1 reads SGHNT; CDR2 reads YYREEE (reference sequence). CDR3 length: 14 amino acids. The DNA for the CDR3 is TGTGCCAGCAGCGCGACTAGCGGGTCCTACGAGCAGTACTTC. Translated: CASSATSGSYEQYF.

This chain joins TRBV15 and TRBJ1-4; a weak D match, TRBD1 (5 bases). Trimming took 5 bases from V and 1 from J, leaving 14 bases between them. The CDR3 is 16 residues long. Germline values: CDR1 LNHNV, CDR2 YYDKDF (reference sequence). The CDR3 nucleotides are TGTGCCACCAGCTCATATGGGGCGGAAACTAATGAAAAACTGTTTTTT. Translation gives CATSSYGAETNEKLFF.

This chain uses TRBV19 with TRBJ2-2, with D tentatively TRBD1 (6 bases). This CDR3 contains 12 residues. The V gene lost 10 bases and the J gene lost 4 bases, with 10 bases spanning the gap. Germline values: CDR1 LNHDA, CDR2 SQIVND (reference sequence). In DNA form, the CDR3 reads TGTGCCACACAACAGGGCACCGGGGAGCTGTTTTTT. Amino acid sequence: CATQQGTGELFF. The full variable domain, its missing parts supplied by reference TRBV19 and TRBJ2-2, is DGGITQSPKYLFRKEGQNVTLSCEQNLNHDAMYWYRQDPGQGLRLIYYSQIVNDFQKGDIAEGYSVSREKKESFPLTVTSAQKNPTAFYLCATQQGTGELFFGEGSRLTVL.

V and J are TRBV7-2 and TRBJ2-7; no clear D. The CDR3 loop spans 15 amino acids. Germline CDR1 is SGHTA and CDR2 is FQGNSA. Trimming cost V 3 bases and J 0 bases, with 12 bases left between them. CDR3 in DNA: TGTGCCAGCAGCTTCGTCGACCGGAGCTCCTACGAGCAGTACTTC. It yields the protein CASSFVDRSSYEQYF.

The chain is built from TRBV6-5 and TRBJ1-2; 8 bases match TRBD1. V dropped 7 bases and J dropped 7; count of bases not matched to a gene: 8. Germline V lookup: CDR1 MNHEY, CDR2 SVGAGI. This CDR3 is built from 13 residues. CDR3 loop: CASNRDRGSGYTF. In DNA, the CDR3 is TGTGCCAGCAACAGAGACAGGGGCTCTGGCTACACCTTC.

The rearrangement links TRBV19 to TRBJ1-1; 8 bases are shared with TRBD1. Germline-derived CDR1 and CDR2 are LNHDA and SQIVND (reference sequence). The CDR3 loop spans 14 amino acids. The J segment lost 3 bases and the V segment lost 7 bases, leaving 7 bases of the junction unmatched. The CDR3 sequence: CASTVNRGDTEAFF. CDR3 nucleotide sequence: TGTGCCAGTACTGTCAACAGGGGGGACACTGAAGCTTTCTTT.

This clone was counted only a few times. The chain has TRBV21-1 and TRBJ1-3; the table's D call, TRBD1, was not checked against the DNA. TRBV21-1 is a pseudogene locus. This CDR3 region has 17 residues. CDR3 residues: CASSRRGTAYSGNTIYF. The CDR3 bases are TGTGCCAGCAGCCGAAGGGGGACGGCCTACTCTGGAAACACCATATATTTT.

The rearrangement joins TRBV28 to TRBJ2-7, with TRBD1 matching 8 bases. The V gene end was trimmed by 5 bases and the J gene end by 1 base; junction bases not matched to a gene: 1. The CDR3 consists of 13 residues. The germline CDR1 and CDR2 sequences are MDHEN and SYDVKM. The CDR3 coding sequence is TGTGCCAGCAGTACAGGGGGGTCCTACGAGCAGTACTTC. This gives the protein CASSTGGSYEQYF.

The chain is built from TRBV5-6 and TRBJ1-2, with D unclear. Germline CDR1 is SGHDT and CDR2 is YYEEEE. V gave up 4 bases and J gave up 8 bases, with 18 bases separating them. The CDR3 contains 14 residues. CDR3 coding DNA: TGTGCCAGCAGCCCGGAGAAGCAGCTTGGGGGCTACACCTTC. This gives the protein CASSPEKQLGGYTF.

V and J are TRBV7-3 and TRBJ1-1, with unresolved D. V was trimmed by 1 base and J by 1 base, leaving 4 bases between them. CDR1 SGHTA and CDR2 FQGTGA come from the germline V gene. The CDR3 has 13 amino acids. In DNA form, the CDR3 reads TGTGCCAGCAGCTTAATAAAGAACACTGAAGCTTTCTTT. Translated, it gives CASSLIKNTEAFF.

Only a few counts were recorded for this clone. The V and J genes are TRBV5-1 and TRBJ2-2; possible D gene TRBD1, 6 bases. Germline CDR1 reads SGHRS; CDR2 reads YFSETQ. The CDR3 covers 16 residues. Trimming left V 4 bases short and J 5 bases short, with 18 bases between. CDR3 residues: CASSPQGVGYTGELFF. The DNA for the CDR3 is TGCGCCAGCAGCCCACAGGGAGTCGGGTATACCGGGGAGCTGTTTTTT. Supplemented by reference TRBV5-1 and TRBJ2-2, the full variable domain reads KAGVTQTPRYLIKTRGQQVTLSCSPISGHRSVSWYQQTPGQGLQFLFEYFSETQRNKGNFPGRFSGRQFSNSRSEMNVSTLELGDSALYLCASSPQGVGYTGELFFGEGSRLTVL.

This clone turned up a few times. The chain has TRBV6-5 and TRBJ1-1; maybe TRBD1 (5 bases). With 8 bases removed from V and 4 bases from J, the gap between germline ends came to 20 bases. The CDR3 covers 15 residues. Germline CDR1 and CDR2: MNHEY and SVGAGI. Written as DNA, the CDR3 is TGTGCCAGCTCTTCCCTTTCCGCAGGGTTCACTGAAGCTTTCTTT. Amino acid sequence: CASSSLSAGFTEAFF.

The chain is built from TRBV29-1 and TRBJ1-2; D not certain. The CDR3 spans 12 residues. V gave up 6 bases and J gave up 2 bases, with 10 bases separating them. Germline V gene data show CDR1 as SQVTM and CDR2 as ANQGSEA. Here the CDR3 reads CSVVGENYGYTF. The CDR3, as DNA: TGCAGCGTCGTCGGGGAAAACTATGGCTACACCTTC.

This sequence joins TRBV2 and TRBJ1-1; D is perhaps TRBD1 (5 bases). The V end was cut by 3 bases, the J end by 1 base, with 6 bases between. The germline V gene encodes CDR1 SNHLY and CDR2 FYNNEI. The CDR3 has 13 amino acids. The CDR3 is CASSDRENTEAFF. For the CDR3, the DNA is TGTGCCAGCAGTGACAGGGAGAACACTGAAGCTTTCTTT.